This T cell receptor beta chain appears in the sequencing data of a study of OX40 agonist ivuxolimab in advanced cancers. Study results and limitations: Mean expanded clone counts were higher in CD8+ than CD4+ T cells.

Of note for this clone: Antigen specificity is unknown.

Researchers took blood at baseline, on cycle 4 day 1, and on cycle 7 day 1. Using immunoSEQ multiplex PCR, the repertoire was profiled, and TCRdb retains in-frame clones only, with some absent. This sample has roughly 120,000 clones, with around nine tenths found just once. The sequence derives from an adult with an advanced solid tumor such as melanoma, head and neck, liver or kidney cancer. The sample here was CD4+ or CD8+ T cells sorted from blood, taken in a trial of the OX40 agonist ivuxolimab.

The CDR3 loop is CASSDAAGSSSYNEQFF. Here the CDR3 DNA reads TGTGCCAGCAGCGACGCGGCCGGATCGAGCTCCTACAATGAGCAGTTCTTC. V usage is TRBV27 and J usage is TRBJ2-1; no clear D gene. The germline CDR1 and CDR2 sequences are MNHEY and SMNVEV (reference sequence). The CDR3 is made up of 17 amino acids. Trimming took off 6 bases at V and 0 bases at J, with 18 bases between the two ends.